This entry lists 30 T cell receptor beta chains sequenced from one sample in a study of blood T cell dynamics during melanoma immunotherapy. Time point given: week 3, after first cycle of checkpoint inhibitor. Profiled with immunoSEQ multiplex PCR; TCRdb holds only in-frame clones, not every one. The table records about 14,000 clones, roughly 90% of them present only once. The source was blood, collected from a patient treated with checkpoint blockade. These receptors came from a human donor with melanoma.

V gene TRBV7-2 combines with J gene TRBJ1-2; D call uncertain. Germline V gene data show CDR1 as SGHTA and CDR2 as FQGNSA. This CDR3 contains 14 residues. Trimming pared 8 bases from V and 4 bases from J, leaving 17 bases between. CDR3 nucleotide sequence: TGTGCCAGCTCATTACCAGGAAAGACCTATGGCTACACCTTC. The encoded protein is CASSLPGKTYGYTF.

V gene TRBV11-3 combines with J gene TRBJ2-1; TRBD2 might be the D (6 bases). The CDR3 contains 13 residues. Trimming cost V 7 bases and J 2 bases, with 9 bases left between them. CDR1 and CDR2 (germline): SGHNT, YENEEA. CDR3 nucleotide sequence: TGTGCCAGCATGGCGGGGACCTACAATGAGCAGTTCTTC. This translates into CASMAGTYNEQFF.

The genes are TRBV27 and TRBJ2-3; D ambiguous. This CDR3 spans 15 amino acids. V shed 7 bases and J shed 0 bases, with 14 bases lying between them. Germline V CDR1 and CDR2: MNHEY, SMNVEV (reference sequence). CDR3 amino acids: CASTQKYPSTDTQYF. Written as DNA, the CDR3 is TGTGCCAGCACCCAGAAATATCCTAGCACAGATACGCAGTATTTT.

The J gene is TRBJ2-7, the V gene TRBV29-1, with a tentative D call TRBD1 (6 bases). Per the germline V gene, CDR1 is SQVTM and CDR2 is ANQGSEA. V lost 4 bases, J lost 3 bases, and 10 bases lay in between. This CDR3 has 12 amino acids. CDR3 nucleotides: TGCAGCGTTGGACAACAGGGCTACGAGCAGTACTTC. Translated, it gives CSVGQQGYEQYF.

The V call is TRBV28, the J call TRBJ2-1; 7 nucleotides align to TRBD1. The trim removed 6 bases at V and 1 base at J, leaving 6 bases unmatched. The CDR3 extends over 15 amino acids. Germline CDR1 is MDHEN and CDR2 is SYDVKM. CDR3 in amino acids: CASSIDRDSYNEQFF. DNA of the CDR3: TGTGCCAGCAGCATCGACAGGGATTCCTACAATGAGCAGTTCTTC. Together with reference TRBV28 and TRBJ2-1, the CDR3 gives the full variable domain: DVKVTQSSRYLVKRTGEKVFLECVQDMDHENMFWYRQDPGLGLRLIYFSYDVKMKEKGDIPEGYSVSREKKERFSLILESASTNQTSMYLCASSIDRDSYNEQFFGPGTRLTVL.

The J gene is TRBJ2-2, the V gene TRBV28; D could derive from TRBD1 or TRBD2 (5 bases each). This CDR3 is built from 15 residues. The V end lost 6 bases, the J end lost 6 bases, and 17 bases lay between the germline ends. Germline V gene sequence: CDR1 MDHEN, CDR2 SYDVKM. The CDR3 here is CASSPRWGWAGELFF. Written as DNA, the CDR3 is TGTGCCAGCAGCCCCCGATGGGGGTGGGCCGGGGAGCTGTTTTTT.

The chain links TRBV7-9 to TRBJ1-2; the match to TRBD1 covers 10 bases. CDR1 and CDR2 from the germline V gene are SEHNR and FQNEAQ (reference sequence). The V segment lost 5 bases and the J segment 9 bases; nucleotides outside the gene matches: 9. The CDR3 runs 14 residues. The DNA of the CDR3 is TGTGCCAGCAGCGATGGGGGACAGGGGCGCAGCTACACCTTC. Its translation: CASSDGGQGRSYTF.

This clone was seen once. The V call is TRBV25-1, the J call TRBJ2-1; D is perhaps TRBD1 (5 bases). V was trimmed by 3 bases and J by 7 bases, leaving 16 bases between them. CDR1 MGHDK and CDR2 SYGVNS come from the germline V gene. The CDR3 sequence is 15 residues long. CDR3 nucleotide sequence: TGTGCCAGCAGTGACGCAGGGCCAAGGCGAAATGAGCAGTTCTTC. Its protein is CASSDAGPRRNEQFF. Together with reference TRBV25-1 and TRBJ2-1, the CDR3 gives the full variable domain: EADIYQTPRYLVIGTGKKITLECSQTMGHDKMYWYQQDPGMELHLIHYSYGVNSTEKGDLSSESTVSRIRTEHFPLTLESARPSHTSQYLCASSDAGPRRNEQFFGPGTRLTVL.

The V and J genes are TRBV27 and TRBJ2-1; D perhaps matches TRBD2 (5 bases). Germline V lookup: CDR1 MNHEY, CDR2 SMNVEV (reference sequence). Trimming took off 6 bases at V and 6 bases at J, with 15 bases between the two ends. There are 14 residues in the CDR3. CDR3 protein: CASRTLTGSNEQFF. CDR3 in DNA: TGTGCCAGCAGGACCTTAACGGGGTCCAATGAGCAGTTCTTC.

The chain is built from TRBV25-1 and TRBJ2-1, with 8 nucleotides matching TRBD1. The J segment lost 5 bases and the V segment lost 7 bases, leaving 1 base of the junction unmatched. Germline loops: CDR1 MGHDK, CDR2 SYGVNS. CDR3 length: 12 residues. The CDR3 sequence: CASTRGHNEQFF. CDR3 bases: TGTGCCAGCACCAGGGGGCACAATGAGCAGTTCTTC.

This chain links TRBV28 with TRBJ1-4; D call uncertain. The V end was cut by 5 bases, the J end by 1 base, with 11 bases between. CDR3 length: 15 residues. Per the germline V gene, CDR1 is MDHEN and CDR2 is SYDVKM. Written as DNA, the CDR3 is TGTGCCAGCAGTGCATCAGGTGGAACTAATGAAAAACTGTTTTTT. This codes for CASSASGGTNEKLFF.

The chain recombines TRBV4-2 with TRBJ2-1; D is ambiguous. This CDR3 region has 12 residues. Germline loops: CDR1 LGHNA, CDR2 YNFKEQ. Trimming pared 3 bases from V and 5 bases from J, leaving 5 bases between. CDR3: CASSHEDNEQFF. In nucleotides, the CDR3 is TGTGCCAGCAGCCATGAAGACAATGAGCAGTTCTTC.

The gene calls are TRBV4-3 and TRBJ1-1; D unclear. Germline values: CDR1 LGHNA, CDR2 YSLEER. The length of the CDR3 is 16 residues. Trimming stripped 1 base from V and 4 bases from J, with 16 bases between. This CDR3 is CASSQGLPLSGTEAFF. The CDR3 DNA reads TGCGCCAGCAGCCAAGGGCTTCCCCTATCCGGCACTGAAGCTTTCTTT.

The V and J genes are TRBV19 and TRBJ2-3; 8 bases line up with TRBD2. There are 16 residues in the CDR3. CDR1 is LNHDA and CDR2 is SQIVND in the germline V gene (reference sequence). Trimming removed 5 bases from V and 4 bases from J; junction bases left unmatched: 11. As DNA, the CDR3 is TGTGCCAGTAGTGAAACAGCGGGAGCCGTGGCAGATACGCAGTATTTT. It codes for CASSETAGAVADTQYF.

The V call is TRBV28, the J call TRBJ2-7; D is ambiguous. CDR3 size: 14 residues. The V gene's germline CDR1 is MDHEN and CDR2 SYDVKM. V was shortened by 3 bases and J by 5 bases, with 14 bases between the two germline ends. CDR3 nucleotide sequence: TGTGCCAGCAGTTTCCTTCAACGGTCCCACGAGCAGTACTTC. This sequence encodes CASSFLQRSHEQYF.

The chain is built from TRBV15 and TRBJ2-2, with 8 bases identical to TRBD1. The CDR3 loop spans 15 amino acids. Germline-derived CDR1 and CDR2 are LNHNV and YYDKDF (reference sequence). V gave up 10 bases and J gave up 5 bases; unmatched junction bases: 12. CDR3 loop: CAKQTGTGETGELFF. CDR3 in DNA: TGTGCCAAACAAACGGGGACAGGTGAAACCGGGGAGCTGTTTTTT.

The V gene is TRBV28, the J gene TRBJ2-2; D may correspond to TRBD1 or TRBD2 (5 bases each). Deletions cut 6 bases from V and 5 bases from J, with 19 bases between. The CDR3 length is 16 residues. Germline V gene data show CDR1 as MDHEN and CDR2 as SYDVKM. This CDR3 is CASRTNVVWGTGELFF. The CDR3 region has the DNA TGTGCCAGCAGAACAAATGTCGTTTGGGGGACCGGGGAGCTGTTTTTT.

The chain uses TRBV12-2 and TRBJ1-5. TRBV12-2 is termed a pseudogene. The CDR3 length is 16 residues. CDR3 protein: CASRLSPRDSNQPQHF. CDR3 nucleotide sequence: TGTGCAAGTCGCTTATCCCCTCGGGACAGCAATCAGCCCCAGCATTTT.

This clone was counted a few times. The V gene is TRBV4-3, the J gene TRBJ2-1; tentatively, D is TRBD2 (6 bases). Per the germline V gene, CDR1 is LGHNA and CDR2 is YSLEER. CDR3 length: 18 residues. V was clipped by 4 bases and J by 6 bases, with 25 bases between them. Here the CDR3 reads CASSPYLDSGRALNEQFF. The CDR3 region has the DNA TGCGCCAGCAGCCCGTACTTGGATAGCGGACGGGCCCTCAATGAGCAGTTCTTC.

The genes are TRBV9 and TRBJ1-4, with D unclear. The CDR3 consists of 14 residues. Germline loops: CDR1 SGDLS, CDR2 YYNGEE. V lost 0 bases and J 7 bases, leaving 10 bases between the germline ends. CDR3 amino acids: CASSVGANAEKLFF. Here the CDR3 DNA reads TGTGCCAGCAGCGTAGGAGCTAATGCTGAAAAACTGTTTTTT.

This chain uses TRBV4-2 with TRBJ2-2; D gene ambiguous. Trimming cost V 0 bases and J 1 base, with 3 bases left between them. Germline-derived CDR1 and CDR2 are LGHNA and YNFKEQ. The CDR3 has 14 residues. The CDR3 is CASSQEWNTGELFF. The CDR3 coding sequence is TGTGCCAGCAGCCAAGAATGGAACACCGGGGAGCTGTTTTTT.

The CDR3 sequence is CASSYRPLPGPTEAFF. CDR3 bases: TGTGCCAGCAGTTACCGGCCGCTTCCGGGGCCCACTGAAGCTTTCTTT. The rearrangement links TRBV6-6 to TRBJ1-1, with D possibly being TRBD1 (5 bases). CDR3 length equals 16 residues. Germline CDR1 is MNHNY and CDR2 is SVGAGI (reference sequence). The V end lost 2 bases, the J end lost 4 bases, and 17 bases lay between the germline ends.

The V and J genes are TRBV27 and TRBJ1-5, with 9 bases lining up with TRBD1. This CDR3 contains 15 residues. Germline V gene data show CDR1 as MNHEY and CDR2 as SMNVEV (reference sequence). V lost 7 bases, J lost 2 bases, and 6 bases stayed unmatched. In DNA form, the CDR3 reads TGTGCCAGCAAGAAGGGACAGGGAGGCAATCAGCCCCAGCATTTT. Translating gives CASKKGQGGNQPQHF.

The chain is built from TRBV20-1 and TRBJ2-4; possibly TRBD2 for D (6 bases). This CDR3 is 11 amino acids long. V was clipped by 6 bases and J by 12 bases, with 15 bases between them. The germline gives CDR1 DFQATT, CDR2 SNEGSKA (reference sequence). This chain's CDR3 is CSATMGGTQYF. The CDR3, as DNA: TGCAGTGCCACAATGGGGGGAACTCAGTACTTC.

This clone was observed a few times. The chain links TRBV6-5 to TRBJ2-4; no firm D call. The germline CDR1 and CDR2 sequences are MNHEY and SVGAGI. V was cut by 6 bases and J by 6 bases, with 9 bases left in between. This CDR3 spans 12 amino acids. CDR3 coding DNA: TGTGCCAGCAGCCTGAATGGAAACATTCAGTACTTC. Translating gives CASSLNGNIQYF.

The genes are TRBV6-5 and TRBJ2-7; the match to TRBD2 covers 12 bases. The length of the CDR3 is 15 residues. Trimming cost V 5 bases and J 3 bases; bases outside gene matches: 5. The germline CDR1 and CDR2 sequences are MNHEY and SVGAGI. The CDR3 reads CASSTTSGSSYEQYF. The CDR3 DNA reads as TGTGCCAGCAGTACGACTAGCGGGAGTAGCTACGAGCAGTACTTC.

V gene TRBV7-3 combines with J gene TRBJ2-1; the match to TRBD2 covers 10 bases. The CDR3 length is 14 residues. Germline V gene data show CDR1 as SGHTA and CDR2 as FQGTGA. With V trimmed by 4 bases and J by 6 bases, 3 bases remained unmatched. DNA for the CDR3: TGTGCCAGCAGCTCCGGACTAGCGGCCAATGAGCAGTTCTTC. Its protein product is CASSSGLAANEQFF.

The J gene is TRBJ2-1, the V gene TRBV6-4, with D unresolved. The CDR3 length is 15 residues. Germline CDR1 is MRHNA and CDR2 is SNTAGT. Trimming stripped 6 bases from V and 2 bases from J, with 14 bases between. CDR3 region: CASRTGPATYNEQFF. CDR3 bases: TGTGCCAGCAGAACCGGGCCTGCGACCTACAATGAGCAGTTCTTC.

This chain connects TRBV19 to TRBJ1-5; D might be TRBD1 (5 bases). Germline V gives CDR1 LNHDA, CDR2 SQIVND (reference sequence). V lost 4 bases and J 7 bases, leaving 14 bases between the germline ends. CDR3 size: 14 residues. The CDR3 is CASSRRGEEQPQHF. The CDR3 DNA follows: TGTGCCAGTAGTAGGCGGGGGGAGGAACAGCCCCAGCATTTT.

The chain employs TRBV7-3 and TRBJ2-5, with 9 bases lining up with TRBD2. Germline-derived CDR1 and CDR2 are SGHTA and FQGTGA. The ends lost 5 bases at V and 3 bases at J; junction bases unmatched: 7. The CDR3 consists of 15 residues. This chain's CDR3 is CASSPGGGREETQYF. The CDR3 DNA reads TGTGCCAGCAGCCCGGGCGGCGGGAGGGAAGAGACCCAGTACTTC.